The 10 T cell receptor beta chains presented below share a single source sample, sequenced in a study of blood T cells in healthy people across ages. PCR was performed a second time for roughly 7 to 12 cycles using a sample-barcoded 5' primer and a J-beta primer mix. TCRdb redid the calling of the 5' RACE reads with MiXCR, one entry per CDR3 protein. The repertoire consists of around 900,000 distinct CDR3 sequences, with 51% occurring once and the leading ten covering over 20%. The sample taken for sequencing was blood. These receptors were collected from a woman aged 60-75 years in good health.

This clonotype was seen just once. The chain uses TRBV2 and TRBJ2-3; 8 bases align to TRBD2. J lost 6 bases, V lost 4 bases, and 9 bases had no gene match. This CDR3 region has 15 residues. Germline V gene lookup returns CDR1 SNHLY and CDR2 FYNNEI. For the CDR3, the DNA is TGTGCCAGCAGTGTTGAGACTAGCGTCGCGGATACGCAGTATTTT. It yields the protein CASSVETSVADTQYF.

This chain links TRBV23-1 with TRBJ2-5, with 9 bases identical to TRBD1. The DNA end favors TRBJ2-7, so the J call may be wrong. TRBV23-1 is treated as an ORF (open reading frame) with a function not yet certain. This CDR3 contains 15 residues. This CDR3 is CASSRYRGRLDEQYF. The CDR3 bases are TGCGCCAGCAGCCGATACAGGGGGCGCCTGGACGAGCAGTACTTC.

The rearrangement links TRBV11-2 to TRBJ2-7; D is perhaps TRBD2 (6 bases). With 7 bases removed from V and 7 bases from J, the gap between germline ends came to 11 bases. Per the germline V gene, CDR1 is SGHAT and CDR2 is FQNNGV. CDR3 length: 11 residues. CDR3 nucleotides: TGTGCCAGCAAGCGGGCGGGGGAGCAGTACTTC. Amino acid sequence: CASKRAGEQYF.

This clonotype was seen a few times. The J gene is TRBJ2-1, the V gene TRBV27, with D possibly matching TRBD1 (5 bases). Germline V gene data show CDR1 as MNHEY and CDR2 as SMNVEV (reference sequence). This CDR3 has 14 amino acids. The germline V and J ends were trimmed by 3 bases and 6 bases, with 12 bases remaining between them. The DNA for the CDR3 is TGTGCCAGCAGTTTTAAGGGGTCGCGCAATGAGCAGTTCTTC. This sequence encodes CASSFKGSRNEQFF.

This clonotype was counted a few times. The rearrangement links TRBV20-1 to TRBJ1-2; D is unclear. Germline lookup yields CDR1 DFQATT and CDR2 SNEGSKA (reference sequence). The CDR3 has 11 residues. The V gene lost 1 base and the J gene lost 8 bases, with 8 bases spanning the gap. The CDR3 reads CSARAPDGYTF. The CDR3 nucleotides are TGCAGTGCTAGAGCCCCCGACGGCTACACCTTC.

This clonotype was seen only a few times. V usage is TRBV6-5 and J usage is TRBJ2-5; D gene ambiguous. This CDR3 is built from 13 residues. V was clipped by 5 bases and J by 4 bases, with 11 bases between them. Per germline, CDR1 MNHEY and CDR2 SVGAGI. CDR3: CASSDERRETQYF. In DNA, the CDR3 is TGTGCCAGCAGTGACGAACGGAGAGAGACCCAGTACTTC.

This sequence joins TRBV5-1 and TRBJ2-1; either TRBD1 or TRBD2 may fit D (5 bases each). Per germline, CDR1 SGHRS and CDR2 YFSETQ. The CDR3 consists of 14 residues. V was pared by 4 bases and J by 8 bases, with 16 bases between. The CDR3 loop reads CASSLKGRDDEQFF. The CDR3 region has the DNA TGCGCCAGCAGCCTGAAAGGCCGGGACGATGAGCAGTTCTTC.

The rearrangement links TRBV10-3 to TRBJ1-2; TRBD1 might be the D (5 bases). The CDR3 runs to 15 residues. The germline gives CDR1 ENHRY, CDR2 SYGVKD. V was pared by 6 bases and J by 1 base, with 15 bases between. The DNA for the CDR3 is TGTGCCATCAGCCGGGACGGCGGGGTTAACTATGGCTACACCTTC. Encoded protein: CAISRDGGVNYGYTF.

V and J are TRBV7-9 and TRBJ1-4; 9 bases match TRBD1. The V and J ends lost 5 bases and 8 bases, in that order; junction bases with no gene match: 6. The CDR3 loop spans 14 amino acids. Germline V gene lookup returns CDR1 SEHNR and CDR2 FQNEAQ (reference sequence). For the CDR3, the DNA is TGTGCCAGCAGCCCGGGACAGGGAGGAGAAAAACTGTTTTTT. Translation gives CASSPGQGGEKLFF.

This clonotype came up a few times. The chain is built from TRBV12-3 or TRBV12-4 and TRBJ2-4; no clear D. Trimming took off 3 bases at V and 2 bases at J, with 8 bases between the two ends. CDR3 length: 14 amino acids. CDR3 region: CASSFRMTKNIQYF. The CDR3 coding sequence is TGTGCCAGCAGTTTTCGGATGACCAAAAACATTCAGTACTTC.